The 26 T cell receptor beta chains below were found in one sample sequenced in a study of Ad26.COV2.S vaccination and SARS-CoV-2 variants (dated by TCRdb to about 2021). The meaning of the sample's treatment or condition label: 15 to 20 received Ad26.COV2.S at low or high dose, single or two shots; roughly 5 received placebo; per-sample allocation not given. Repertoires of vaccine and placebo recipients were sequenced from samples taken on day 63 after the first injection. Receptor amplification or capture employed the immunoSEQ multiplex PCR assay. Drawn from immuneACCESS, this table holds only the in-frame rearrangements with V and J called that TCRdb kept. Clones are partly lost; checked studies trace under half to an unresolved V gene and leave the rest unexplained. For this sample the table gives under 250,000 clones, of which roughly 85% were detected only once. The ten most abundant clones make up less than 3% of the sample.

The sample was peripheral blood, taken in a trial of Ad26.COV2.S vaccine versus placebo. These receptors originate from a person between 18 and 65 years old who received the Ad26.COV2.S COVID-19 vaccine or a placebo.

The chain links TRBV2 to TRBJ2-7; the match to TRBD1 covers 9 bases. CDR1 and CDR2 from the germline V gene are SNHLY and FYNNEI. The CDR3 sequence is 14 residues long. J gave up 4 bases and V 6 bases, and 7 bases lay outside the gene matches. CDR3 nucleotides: TGTGCCAGCAGGAAGGACAGGGGATTATACGAGCAGTACTTC. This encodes CASRKDRGLYEQYF.

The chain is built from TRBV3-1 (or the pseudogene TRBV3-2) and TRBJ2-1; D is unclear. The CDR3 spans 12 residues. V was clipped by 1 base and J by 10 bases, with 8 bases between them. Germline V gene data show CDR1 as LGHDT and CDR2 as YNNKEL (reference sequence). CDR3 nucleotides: TGTGCCAGCAGCCAAGGAATAGGGGAGCAGTTCTTC. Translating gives CASSQGIGEQFF.

The CDR3 nucleotides are TGTGCCAGCAGCCCCGGGGTCGGGGCGGATGCCTACGAGCAGTACTTC. As protein: CASSPGVGADAYEQYF. This rearrangement joins TRBV5-6 to TRBJ2-7, with D perhaps matching TRBD1 or TRBD2 (5 bases each). Germline V gene data show CDR1 as SGHDT and CDR2 as YYEEEE. The V and J ends lost 4 bases and 2 bases respectively, with 19 bases between them. This CDR3 region has 16 residues. Looking up the rest from reference TRBV5-6 and TRBJ2-7 gives the full variable domain: DAGVTQSPTHLIKTRGQQVTLRCSPKSGHDTVSWYQQALGQGPQFIFQYYEEEERQRGNFPDRFSGHQFPNYSSELNVNALLLGDSALYLCASSPGVGADAYEQYFGPGTRLTVT.

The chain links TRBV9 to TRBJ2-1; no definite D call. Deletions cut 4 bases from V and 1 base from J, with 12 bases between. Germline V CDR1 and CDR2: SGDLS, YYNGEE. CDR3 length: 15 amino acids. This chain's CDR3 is CASSPRLHSYNEQFF. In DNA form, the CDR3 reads TGTGCCAGCAGCCCCCGGCTACATTCCTACAATGAGCAGTTCTTC.

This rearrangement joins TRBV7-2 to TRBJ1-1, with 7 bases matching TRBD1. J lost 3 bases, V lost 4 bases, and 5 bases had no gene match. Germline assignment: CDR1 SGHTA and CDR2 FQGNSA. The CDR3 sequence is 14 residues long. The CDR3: CASSSQGRYTEAFF. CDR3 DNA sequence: TGTGCCAGCAGCTCACAGGGGCGGTACACTGAAGCTTTCTTT.

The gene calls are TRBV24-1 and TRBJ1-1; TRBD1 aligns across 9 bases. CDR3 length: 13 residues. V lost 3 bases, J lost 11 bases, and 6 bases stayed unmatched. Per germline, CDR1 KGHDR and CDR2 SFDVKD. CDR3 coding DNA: TGTGCCACCAGTGATAGGAGGACAGGGGAGGCTTTCTTT. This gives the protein CATSDRRTGEAFF.

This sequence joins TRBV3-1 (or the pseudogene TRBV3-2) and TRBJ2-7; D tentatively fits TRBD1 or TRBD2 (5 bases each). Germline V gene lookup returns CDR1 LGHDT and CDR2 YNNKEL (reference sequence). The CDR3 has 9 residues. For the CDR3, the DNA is TGTGCCAGCAGCCAAGATGAGGGGGTC. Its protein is CASSQDEGV.

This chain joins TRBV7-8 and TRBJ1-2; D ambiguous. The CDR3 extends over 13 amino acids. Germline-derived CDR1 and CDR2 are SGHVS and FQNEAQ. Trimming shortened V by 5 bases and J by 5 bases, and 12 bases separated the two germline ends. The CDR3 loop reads CASSVESSYGYTF. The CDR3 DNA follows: TGTGCCAGCAGCGTAGAATCTTCGTATGGCTACACCTTC. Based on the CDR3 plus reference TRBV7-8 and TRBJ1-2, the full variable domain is GAGVSQSPRYKVAKRGQDVALRCDPISGHVSLFWYQQALGQGPEFLTYFQNEAQLDKSGLPSDRFFAERPEGSVSTLKIQRTQQEDSAVYLCASSVESSYGYTFGSGTRLTVV.

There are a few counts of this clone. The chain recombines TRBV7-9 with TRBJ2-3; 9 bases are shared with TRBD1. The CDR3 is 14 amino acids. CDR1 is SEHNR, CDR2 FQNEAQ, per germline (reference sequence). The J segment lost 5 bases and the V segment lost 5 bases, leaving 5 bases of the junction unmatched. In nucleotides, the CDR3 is TGTGCCAGCAGCGCGGGACAGGGAATAGATACGCAGTATTTT. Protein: CASSAGQGIDTQYF.

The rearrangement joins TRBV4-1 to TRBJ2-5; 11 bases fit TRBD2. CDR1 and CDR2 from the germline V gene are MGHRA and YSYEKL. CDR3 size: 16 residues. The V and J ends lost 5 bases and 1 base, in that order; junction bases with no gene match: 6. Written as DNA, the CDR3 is TGCGCCAGCAGCGCACTAGCGGGGGCGAGCCAAGAGACCCAGTACTTC. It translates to CASSALAGASQETQYF.

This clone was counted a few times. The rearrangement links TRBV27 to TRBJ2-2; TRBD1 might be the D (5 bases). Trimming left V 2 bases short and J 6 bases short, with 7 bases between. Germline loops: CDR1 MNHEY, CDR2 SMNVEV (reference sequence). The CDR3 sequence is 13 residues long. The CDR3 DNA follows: TGTGCCAGCAGTTTACAGGGTTCCGGGGAGCTGTTTTTT. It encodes CASSLQGSGELFF.

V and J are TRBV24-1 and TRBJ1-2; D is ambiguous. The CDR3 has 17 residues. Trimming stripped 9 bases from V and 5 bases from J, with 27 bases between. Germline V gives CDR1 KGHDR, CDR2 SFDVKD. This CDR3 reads CATAPGRAELLIYGYTF. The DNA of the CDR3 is TGTGCCACCGCCCCCGGGAGAGCAGAGCTTCTGATTTATGGCTACACCTTC.

CDR3 region: CASSDTGVTNEKLFF. DNA of the CDR3: TGTGCCAGCAGTGACACGGGGGTCACTAATGAAAAACTGTTTTTT. The chain recombines TRBV6-6 with TRBJ1-4, with D maybe TRBD1 (5 bases). Germline CDR1 is MNHNY and CDR2 is SVGAGI (reference sequence). V was cut by 5 bases and J by 2 bases, with 12 bases left in between. The CDR3 sequence is 15 residues long.

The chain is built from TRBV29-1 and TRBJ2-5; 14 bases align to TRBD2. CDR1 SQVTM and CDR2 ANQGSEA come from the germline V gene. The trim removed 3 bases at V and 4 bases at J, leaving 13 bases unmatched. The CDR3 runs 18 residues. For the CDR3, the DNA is TGCAGCGTTGATGGACTAGCGGGAGGATCCTTAGACGCAGAGACCCAGTACTTC. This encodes CSVDGLAGGSLDAETQYF.

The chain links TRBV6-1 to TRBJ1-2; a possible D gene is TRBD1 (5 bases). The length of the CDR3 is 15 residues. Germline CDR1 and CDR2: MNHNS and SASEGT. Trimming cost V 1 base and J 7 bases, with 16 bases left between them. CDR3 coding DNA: TGTGCCAGCAGTGAAGTTGGCTCCTCTGGGGGTGGCTACACCTTC. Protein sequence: CASSEVGSSGGGYTF.

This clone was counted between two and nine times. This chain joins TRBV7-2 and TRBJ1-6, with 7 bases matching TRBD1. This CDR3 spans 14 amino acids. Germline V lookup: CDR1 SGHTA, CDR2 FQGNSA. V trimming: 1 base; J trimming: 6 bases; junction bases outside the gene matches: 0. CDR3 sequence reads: CASSLDRGNSPLHF. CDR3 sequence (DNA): TGTGCCAGCAGCTTAGACAGGGGTAATTCACCCCTCCACTTT.

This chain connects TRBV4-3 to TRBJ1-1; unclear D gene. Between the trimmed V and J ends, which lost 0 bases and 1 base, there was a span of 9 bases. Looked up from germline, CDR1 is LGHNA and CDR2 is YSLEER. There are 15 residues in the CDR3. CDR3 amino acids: CASSQDGMANTEAFF. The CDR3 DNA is TGCGCCAGCAGCCAAGATGGGATGGCGAACACTGAAGCTTTCTTT.

As DNA, the CDR3 is TGCGCCAGCAGTGAGTCGAGCTTTGCGAGGGGGCGCATCTACGAGCAGTACGTC. Residues: CASSESSFARGRIYEQYV. The gene calls are TRBV10-1 and TRBJ2-7; 7 nucleotides match TRBD1. The CDR3 is 18 amino acids. The germline gives CDR1 WNHNN, CDR2 SYGVQD (reference sequence). Trimming took 0 bases from V and 3 from J; bases not matched to a gene: 14.

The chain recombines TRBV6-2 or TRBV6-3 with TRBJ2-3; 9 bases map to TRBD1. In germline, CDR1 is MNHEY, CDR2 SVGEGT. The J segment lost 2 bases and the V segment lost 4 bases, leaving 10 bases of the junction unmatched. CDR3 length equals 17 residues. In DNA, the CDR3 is TGTGCCAGCAGTTTCTTACAGGGGGCGAGTTCCACAGATACGCAGTATTTT. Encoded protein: CASSFLQGASSTDTQYF.

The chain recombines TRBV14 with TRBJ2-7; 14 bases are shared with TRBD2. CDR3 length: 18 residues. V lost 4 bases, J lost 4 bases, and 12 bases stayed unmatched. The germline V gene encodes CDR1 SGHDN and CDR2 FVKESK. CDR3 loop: CASSPGPGLAGVGYEQYV. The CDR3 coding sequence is TGTGCCAGCAGCCCGGGGCCGGGACTAGCGGGAGTCGGATACGAGCAGTACGTC.

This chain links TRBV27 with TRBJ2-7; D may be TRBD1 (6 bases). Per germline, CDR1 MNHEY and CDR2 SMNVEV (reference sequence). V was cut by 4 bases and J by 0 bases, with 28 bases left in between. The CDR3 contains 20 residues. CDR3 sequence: CASSCFKVVDVGHSSYEQYV. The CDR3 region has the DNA TGTGCCAGCAGTTGTTTTAAAGTGGTTGATGTGGGACACAGCTCCTACGAGCAGTACGTC.

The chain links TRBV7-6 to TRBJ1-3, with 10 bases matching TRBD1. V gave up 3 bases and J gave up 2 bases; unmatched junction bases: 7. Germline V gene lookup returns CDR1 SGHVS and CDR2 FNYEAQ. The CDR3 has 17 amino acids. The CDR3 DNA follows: TGTGCCAGCAGCTTCACCTTGACAGGGGGCCCTGGAAACACCATATATTTT. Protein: CASSFTLTGGPGNTIYF. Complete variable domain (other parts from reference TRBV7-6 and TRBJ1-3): GAGVSQSPRYKVTKRGQDVALRCDPISGHVSLYWYRQALGQGPEFLTYFNYEAQQDKSGLPNDRFSAERPEGSISTLTIQRTEQRDSAMYRCASSFTLTGGPGNTIYFGEGSWLTVV.

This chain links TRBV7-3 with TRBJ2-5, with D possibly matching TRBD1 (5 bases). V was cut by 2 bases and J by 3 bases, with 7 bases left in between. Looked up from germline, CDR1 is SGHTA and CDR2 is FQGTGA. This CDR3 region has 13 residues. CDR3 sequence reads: CASSLAREETQYF. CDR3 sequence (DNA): TGTGCCAGCAGCTTAGCCAGGGAAGAGACCCAGTACTTC.

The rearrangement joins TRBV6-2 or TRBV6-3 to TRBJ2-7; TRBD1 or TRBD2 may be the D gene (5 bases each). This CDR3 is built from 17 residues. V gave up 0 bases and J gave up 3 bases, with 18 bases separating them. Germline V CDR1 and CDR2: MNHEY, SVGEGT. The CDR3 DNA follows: TGTGCCAGCAGTTACTCGACCGCCGGGGACGGACGCTACGAGCAGTACTTC. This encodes CASSYSTAGDGRYEQYF.

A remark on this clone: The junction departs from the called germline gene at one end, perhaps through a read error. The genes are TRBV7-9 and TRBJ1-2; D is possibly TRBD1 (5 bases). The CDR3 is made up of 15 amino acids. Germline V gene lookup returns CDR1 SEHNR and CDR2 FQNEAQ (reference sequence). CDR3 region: CASSLAARVNSGYTF. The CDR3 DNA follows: TGTGCCAGCAGCTTAGCCGCCAGGGTCAACTCTGGCTACACCTTC.

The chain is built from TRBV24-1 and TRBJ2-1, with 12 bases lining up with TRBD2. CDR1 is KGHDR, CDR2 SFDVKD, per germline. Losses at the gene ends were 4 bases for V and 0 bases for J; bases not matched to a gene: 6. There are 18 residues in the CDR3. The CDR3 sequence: CATSEPGLAGSSYNEQFF. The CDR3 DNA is TGTGCCACCAGTGAACCGGGACTAGCGGGTAGCTCCTACAATGAGCAGTTCTTC.